Included here is one T cell receptor beta chain sequence, with context. Its target is not known. Amplification used 60 Vbeta primers and 13 Jbeta primers. Libraries were prepared by immunoSEQ multiplex PCR; TCRdb keeps only in-frame clonotypes and omits some of them. The sample has roughly 150,000 clones, 60% to 80% seen once. The entry originates in a study of cytomegalovirus exposure and HLA in healthy donors. Findings of the study overall: Presence/absence results assume similar sequencing depth per donor, which may not hold. The productive fraction for most TCR beta V segments was about 90% or about 30% in an earlier analysis. A later analysis linked 15,000 to 20,000 TCR beta sequences to HLA alleles at 0.05 false discovery rate. It was likely that a cluster of highly shared sequence variants was a sequencing artifact.

V lost 3 bases and J lost 5; bases outside the gene matches: 12. In germline, CDR1 is LNHDA, CDR2 SQIVND (reference sequence). This CDR3 comprises 16 residues. The TCR comes from a male donor in good health and CMV-seronegative. The chain links TRBV19 to TRBJ2-5, with 7 bases matching TRBD2. The sequenced material came from PBMCs. The CDR3 bases are TGTGCCAGTAGTATGGGCCAGCGGGGAGCTCGGGAGACCCAGTACTTC. Protein sequence: CASSMGQRGARETQYF.